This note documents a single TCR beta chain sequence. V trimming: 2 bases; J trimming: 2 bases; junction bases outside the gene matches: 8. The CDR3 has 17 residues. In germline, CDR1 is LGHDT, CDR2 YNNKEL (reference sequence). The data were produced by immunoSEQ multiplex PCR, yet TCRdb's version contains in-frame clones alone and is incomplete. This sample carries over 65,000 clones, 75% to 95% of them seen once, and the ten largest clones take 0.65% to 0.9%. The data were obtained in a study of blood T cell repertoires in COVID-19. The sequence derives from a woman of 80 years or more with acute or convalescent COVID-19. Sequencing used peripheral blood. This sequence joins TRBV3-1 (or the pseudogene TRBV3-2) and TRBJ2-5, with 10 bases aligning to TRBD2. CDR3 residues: CASSQRVAGGVQETQYF. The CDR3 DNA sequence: TGTGCCAGCAGCCAAAGGGTAGCGGGAGGAGTACAAGAGACCCAGTACTTC.